This T cell receptor beta chain was sequenced during a study of technical replicates of blood from a handful of donors. Assay: immunoSEQ multiplex PCR; the TCRdb copy retains only in-frame clones and omits some. This sample has tens of thousands of clones, with approximately 93% found just once. CDR1 is SGHRS and CDR2 is YFSETQ in the germline V gene. The V and J ends lost 0 bases and 4 bases respectively, with 7 bases between them. CDR3 length: 14 residues. The sample taken for sequencing was PBMCs. The rearrangement joins TRBV5-1 to TRBJ1-4; D is ambiguous. This TCR was recovered from a human donor in good health. Some clones in this sample may be carry-over from other donors' samples. CDR3 in amino acids: CASSLDMSNEKLFF. The CDR3 nucleotides are TGCGCCAGCAGCTTGGATATGAGTAATGAAAAACTGTTTTTT.